What follows are 16 T cell receptor beta chains derived from one specimen sequenced in a study of cytomegalovirus exposure and HLA in healthy donors. The PCR ran on 60 Vbeta and 13 Jbeta primers. The assay was immunoSEQ multiplex PCR, and TCRdb's table has in-frame clones only and misses some. This sample contains some 52,000 clones. Source material: PBMCs. Receptors were obtained from a woman aged 55 to 70 in good health and CMV-seropositive.

The chain is built from TRBV6-6 and TRBJ1-4; D is unresolved. The CDR3 length is 11 residues. From germline, CDR1 is MNHNY and CDR2 SVGAGI (reference sequence). Trimming shortened V by 6 bases and J by 7 bases, and 6 bases separated the two germline ends. In DNA, the CDR3 is TGTGCCAGCAGCCCCGGTGAAAAACTGTTTTTT. Protein sequence: CASSPGEKLFF.

CDR3 nucleotides: TGTGCCAGCAGCTTAGCGACTGGTCGAGGCAATCAGCCCCAGCATTTT. Translating gives CASSLATGRGNQPQHF. The chain couples TRBV7-9 to TRBJ1-5; D gene ambiguous. The CDR3 consists of 16 residues. The germline gives CDR1 SEHNR, CDR2 FQNEAQ (reference sequence). Trimming took off 0 bases at V and 2 bases at J, with 11 bases between the two ends.

The V call is TRBV4-2, the J call TRBJ1-3; D possibly corresponds to TRBD1 (6 bases). V was clipped by 2 bases and J by 0 bases, with 11 bases between them. Germline values: CDR1 LGHNA, CDR2 YNFKEQ. The CDR3 is 16 residues long. CDR3 in DNA: TGTGCCAGCAGCCAACAAACAGGGACCTCTGGAAACACCATATATTTT. It codes for CASSQQTGTSGNTIYF.

The chain carries TRBV6-5 and TRBJ1-5; TRBD1 matches 12 bases. The CDR3 covers 14 residues. After removal of 6 bases from V and 4 bases from J, the junction contained 1 base not matched to a gene. Germline lookup yields CDR1 MNHEY and CDR2 SVGAGI. In nucleotides, the CDR3 is TGTGCCAGCAGGGGACAGGGGGCGAATCAGCCCCAGCATTTT. The encoded protein is CASRGQGANQPQHF.

The rearrangement uses TRBV6-5 and TRBJ2-4, with a possible D match to TRBD2 (6 bases). The V gene's germline CDR1 is MNHEY and CDR2 SVGAGI. This CDR3 spans 13 amino acids. V was pared by 6 bases and J by 5 bases, with 11 bases between. This CDR3 is CASSQGLQNIQYF. For the CDR3, the DNA is TGTGCCAGCAGCCAGGGACTGCAAAACATTCAGTACTTC.

J is TRBJ1-5 and V is TRBV18; possibly TRBD1 for D (6 bases). The CDR3 spans 16 residues. Germline CDR1 KGHSH, CDR2 LQKENI. Deletions cut 2 bases from V and 4 bases from J, with 15 bases between. The CDR3 region is CASSPRQEIGNQPQHF. The CDR3 nucleotides read TGTGCCAGCTCACCAAGACAGGAGATAGGTAATCAGCCCCAGCATTTT.

The J gene is TRBJ1-2, the V gene TRBV28, with TRBD1 matching over 9 bases. The CDR3 contains 13 residues. Germline CDR1 and CDR2: MDHEN and SYDVKM. V was pared by 3 bases and J by 6 bases, with 2 bases of the junction left unmatched. CDR3 sequence: CASSFGQGNGYTF. CDR3 nucleotide sequence: TGTGCCAGCAGTTTCGGACAGGGGAATGGCTACACCTTC.

The V call is TRBV7-2, the J call TRBJ2-7; perhaps TRBD1 as D (6 bases). The germline gives CDR1 SGHTA, CDR2 FQGNSA. Trimming took off 0 bases at V and 6 bases at J, with 12 bases between the two ends. The CDR3 has 14 amino acids. The CDR3 reads CASSLAGAVVEQYF. CDR3 nucleotides: TGTGCCAGCAGCTTAGCGGGGGCGGTTGTCGAGCAGTACTTC.

Of note for this clone: Other nucleotide sequences from this sample produce the same CDR3. This chain links TRBV5-6 with TRBJ1-2; D remains unclear. There are 13 residues in the CDR3. The germline CDR1 and CDR2 sequences are SGHDT and YYEEEE. Between the trimmed V and J ends, which lost 5 bases and 4 bases, there was a span of 12 bases. The CDR3 loop is CASSGPEGYGYTF. The DNA of the CDR3 is TGTGCCAGCAGTGGCCCGGAGGGCTATGGCTACACCTTC.

The J gene is TRBJ1-5, the V gene TRBV1; the table's D call, TRBD1, was not checked against the DNA. TRBV1 is a documented pseudogene. This CDR3 comprises 16 residues. CDR3 sequence (DNA): TGCACCAGCAGCCAATCCTACAGGGAAGGCAATCAGCACCAGCATTTT. It specifies CTSSQSYREGNQHQHF.

The chain is built from TRBV2 and TRBJ1-2; TRBD1 might be the D (6 bases). Trimming removed 6 bases at V and 0 bases at J, with 14 bases between. CDR3 length: 15 residues. In germline, CDR1 is SNHLY, CDR2 FYNNEI. Here the CDR3 reads CASRAQGFPNYGYTF. In nucleotides, the CDR3 is TGTGCCAGCAGGGCACAGGGATTCCCTAACTATGGCTACACCTTC.

The rearrangement joins TRBV6-6 to TRBJ2-7, with 8 positions matching TRBD2. The germline gives CDR1 MNHNY, CDR2 SVGAGI (reference sequence). V lost 2 bases to trimming and J lost 4 bases; unmatched junction nucleotides: 7. CDR3 size: 15 residues. The CDR3 DNA is TGTGCCAGCAGTTACACCCACGGGGGGGTGTACGAGCAGTACTTC. Translated: CASSYTHGGVYEQYF.

The chain uses TRBV5-1 and TRBJ2-3; 9 nucleotides match TRBD1. This CDR3 is 14 amino acids long. CDR1 and CDR2 from the germline V gene are SGHRS and YFSETQ. After removal of 4 bases from V and 3 bases from J, the junction contained 3 bases not matched to a gene. For the CDR3, the DNA is TGCGCCAGCAGCGAGGGACAGGGAACAGATACGCAGTATTTT. Amino acid sequence: CASSEGQGTDTQYF.

The V and J genes are TRBV25-1 and TRBJ1-6; 8 bases align to TRBD1. This CDR3 has 15 residues. In germline, CDR1 is MGHDK, CDR2 SYGVNS. Trimming took 6 bases from V and 7 from J; bases not matched to a gene: 8. The DNA of the CDR3 is TGTGCCAGCAGAGGACAGGGCGTGGGGAATTCACCCCTCCACTTT. It is translated as CASRGQGVGNSPLHF.

The V and J genes are TRBV9 and TRBJ2-7; TRBD2 aligns across 7 bases. The CDR3 sequence is 11 residues long. With 3 bases clipped from V and 8 bases from J, the junction kept 2 bases outside the gene matches. Germline V lookup: CDR1 SGDLS, CDR2 YYNGEE. The CDR3 nucleotides read TGTGCCAGCAGCGGGGAGGGGAAGCAGTACTTC. It codes for CASSGEGKQYF.

The gene calls are TRBV2 and TRBJ2-5; 9 bases are shared with TRBD1. Trimming at V came to 7 bases and at J to 5 bases, leaving 8 bases not matched to a gene. The CDR3 length is 14 residues. The germline CDR1 and CDR2 sequences are SNHLY and FYNNEI. CDR3 nucleotides: TGTGCCAGCAACGGACAGGGGAAAAGCGAGACCCAGTACTTC. Translating gives CASNGQGKSETQYF.